The 19 T cell receptor beta chains below were found in one sample sequenced in a study of blood T cells in healthy people across ages. Alongside a J-beta primer mix, a sample-barcoded 5' primer served in a second PCR lasting about 7 to 11 cycles. TCRdb reanalysed the 5' RACE reads using MiXCR and keeps one entry per CDR3 protein. The data contain roughly 1.7 million distinct CDR3 sequences, roughly 32% of them seen just once; the ten biggest clones take up about 11%. Source material: blood. The receptors here all came from a woman in her twenties or thirties in good health.

The chain's CDR3 is CASSSQIADTQYF. CDR3 DNA sequence: TGTGCCAGCAGCTCTCAGATCGCAGATACGCAGTATTTT. The V and J genes are TRBV7-8 and TRBJ2-3; D uncertain. The germline V gene has CDR1 SGHVS and CDR2 FQNEAQ. Between the trimmed V and J ends, which lost 4 bases and 4 bases, there was a span of 9 bases. The CDR3 is 13 residues long.

This clonotype occurred a few times. This chain joins TRBV5-1 and TRBJ2-3; D not certain. The CDR3 loop spans 16 amino acids. V was clipped by 0 bases and J by 3 bases, with 14 bases between them. The germline V gene has CDR1 SGHRS and CDR2 YFSETQ. The CDR3 loop reads CASSLGPTTGTDTQYF. As DNA, the CDR3 is TGCGCCAGCAGCTTGGGGCCTACAACTGGGACAGATACGCAGTATTTT.

This clonotype was counted ten times or more. The J gene is TRBJ2-7, the V gene TRBV13; 10 bases agree with TRBD1. The CDR3 sequence is 15 residues long. From germline, CDR1 is PRHDT and CDR2 FYEKMQ (reference sequence). V lost 5 bases to trimming and J lost 4 bases; unmatched junction nucleotides: 8. In DNA, the CDR3 is TGTGCCAGCAGCCAAACGGGACAGGGGTCTTACGAGCAGTACTTC. It encodes CASSQTGQGSYEQYF.

At least ten counts were recorded for this clonotype. The chain has TRBV29-1 and TRBJ2-7, with 8 bases fitting TRBD1. V dropped 7 bases and J dropped 0; count of bases not matched to a gene: 5. CDR1 and CDR2 from the germline V gene are SQVTM and ANQGSEA. The CDR3 covers 13 residues. The CDR3 reads CSAGQGNSYEQYF. The CDR3 DNA reads as TGCAGCGCTGGACAGGGAAACTCCTACGAGCAGTACTTC.

This clonotype was detected once. V is TRBV5-6 and J is TRBJ2-3, with D perhaps TRBD1 (6 bases). The CDR3 totals 16 residues. Germline V gene data show CDR1 as SGHDT and CDR2 as YYEEEE. Trimming cost V 3 bases and J 0 bases, with 14 bases left between them. The CDR3 bases are TGTGCCAGCAGCTGGGGTTCGGGGACAAGCACAGATACGCAGTATTTT. It yields the protein CASSWGSGTSTDTQYF. The variable domain in full, with the rest retrieved from reference TRBV5-6 and TRBJ2-3, is DAGVTQSPTHLIKTRGQQVTLRCSPKSGHDTVSWYQQALGQGPQFIFQYYEEEERQRGNFPDRFSGHQFPNYSSELNVNALLLGDSALYLCASSWGSGTSTDTQYFGPGTRLTVL.

The chain couples TRBV3-1 to TRBJ2-3; 11 bases are a match to TRBD2. The CDR3 is 18 amino acids. V lost 4 bases and J lost 5; bases outside the gene matches: 14. Germline assignment: CDR1 LGHDT and CDR2 YNNKEL (reference sequence). The CDR3 DNA is TGTGCCAGCAGCCTTATAGCGGGAGGGACCGGGGCGGGAGATACGCAGTATTTT. This gives the protein CASSLIAGGTGAGDTQYF.

This clonotype was recorded a few times. The genes are TRBV27 and TRBJ2-7; weak D call: TRBD2 (5 bases). Per the germline V gene, CDR1 is MNHEY and CDR2 is SMNVEV (reference sequence). The CDR3 totals 14 residues. Trimming took 2 bases from V and 7 from J, leaving 15 bases between them. The CDR3 DNA reads TGTGCCAGCAGTTTAGCGGACTCGACAAGAGAGCAGTACTTC. Residues: CASSLADSTREQYF.

This clonotype was counted at least ten times. DNA for the CDR3: TGCGCCAGCAGCTTGGGGACAGGGGGCTCGACTTTCTTT. This encodes CASSLGTGGSTFF. This chain connects TRBV5-1 to TRBJ1-1, with TRBD1 identical over 11 bases. V was pared by 0 bases and J by 12 bases, with 4 bases of the junction left unmatched. Germline assignment: CDR1 SGHRS and CDR2 YFSETQ. The CDR3 sequence is 13 residues long. The entire variable domain, with the rest obtained from reference TRBV5-1 and TRBJ1-1, is as follows: KAGVTQTPRYLIKTRGQQVTLSCSPISGHRSVSWYQQTPGQGLQFLFEYFSETQRNKGNFPGRFSGRQFSNSRSEMNVSTLELGDSALYLCASSLGTGGSTFFGQGTRLTVV.

This clonotype was seen a few times. The J gene is TRBJ2-1, the V gene TRBV27; TRBD2 matches at 8 bases. V trimming: 6 bases; J trimming: 10 bases; junction bases outside the gene matches: 11. The V gene's germline CDR1 is MNHEY and CDR2 SMNVEV (reference sequence). CDR3 size: 14 residues. CDR3 region: CASREAGDQREQFF. CDR3 nucleotide sequence: TGTGCCAGCAGGGAAGCGGGAGATCAACGGGAGCAGTTCTTC.

This clonotype was seen a few times. The chain links TRBV9 to TRBJ1-6; no clear D. Per the germline V gene, CDR1 is SGDLS and CDR2 is YYNGEE. V lost 4 bases and J 8 bases, leaving 16 bases between the germline ends. The CDR3 contains 15 residues. CDR3 residues: CASSNSARPDSPLHF. The DNA for the CDR3 is TGTGCCAGCAGCAATTCGGCACGTCCTGATTCACCCCTCCACTTT.

This clonotype was seen more than once but under ten times. This chain joins TRBV20-1 and TRBJ2-7; no definite D call. This CDR3 is built from 11 residues. The V gene's germline CDR1 is DFQATT and CDR2 SNEGSKA (reference sequence). V lost 6 bases and J 7 bases, leaving 13 bases between the germline ends. The CDR3 nucleotides are TGCAGTGCACCGGTTTTGGGAGAGCAGTACTTC. Encoded protein: CSAPVLGEQYF.

This rearrangement joins TRBV2 to TRBJ1-5, with D perhaps matching TRBD1 (5 bases). Germline V CDR1 and CDR2: SNHLY, FYNNEI. The CDR3 is 14 amino acids. The V end lost 3 bases, the J end lost 9 bases, and 15 bases lay between the germline ends. This CDR3 reads CASSDPGTVRPQHF. The CDR3 nucleotides are TGTGCCAGCAGTGACCCCGGGACGGTTCGGCCCCAGCATTTT.

This chain joins TRBV5-1 and TRBJ2-1, with D possibly TRBD2 on 5 matching bases. CDR3 length: 13 amino acids. CDR1 and CDR2 (germline): SGHRS, YFSETQ. Trimming removed 4 bases at V and 7 bases at J, with 12 bases between. The CDR3 loop reads CASSRGLANEQFF. The CDR3 nucleotides read TGCGCCAGCAGCCGAGGGCTAGCAAATGAGCAGTTCTTC.

V and J are TRBV5-4 and TRBJ1-1; D is unclear. Germline CDR1 and CDR2: SGHNT and YYREEE (reference sequence). Trimming left V 3 bases short and J 4 bases short, with 13 bases between. The CDR3 is 14 residues long. The CDR3 nucleotides are TGTGCCAGCAGCTCCTCAGAGCGGGCCACTGAAGCTTTCTTT. It specifies CASSSSERATEAFF.

The rearrangement joins TRBV5-1 to TRBJ2-1, with TRBD2 identical over 7 bases. V shed 0 bases, J shed 6 bases, and the junction held 12 bases outside the gene matches. Germline loops: CDR1 SGHRS, CDR2 YFSETQ. This CDR3 is built from 17 residues. The CDR3 nucleotides are TGCGCCAGCAGCTTGGTTCCAGCGGGAAGGGGTCGCAATGAGCAGTTCTTC. Protein: CASSLVPAGRGRNEQFF.

CDR3 protein: CASSPEGLAYEQYF. The CDR3 bases are TGTGCCAGCAGCCCGGAGGGACTAGCATACGAGCAGTACTTC. The rearrangement uses TRBV13 and TRBJ2-7, with 9 positions matching TRBD2. Germline V CDR1 and CDR2: PRHDT, FYEKMQ (reference sequence). The CDR3 totals 14 residues. The V segment lost 5 bases and the J segment 4 bases; nucleotides outside the gene matches: 6.

Notes on this clonotype: One end of the junction is discordant with germline, which a read error may explain. The V call is TRBV12-3 or TRBV12-4, the J call TRBJ2-5; TRBD2 is a possible D gene (5 bases). The length of the CDR3 is 12 residues. The CDR3 loop reads CANSAGTSEGYF. CDR3 DNA: TGTGCCAACAGTGCCGGCACGTCTGAGGGGTACTTC.

Comment on this clonotype: At one end the junction does not follow the germline gene, possibly because of a read error. This chain uses TRBV10-3 with TRBJ2-1; D gene unclear. The CDR3 length is 13 residues. Germline-derived CDR1 and CDR2 are ENHRY and SYGVKD. The CDR3 spells CATSESRSNEQFF. CDR3 coding DNA: TGTGCCACCAGTGAGTCTCGGAGTAATGAGCAGTTCTTC.

This rearrangement joins TRBV6-5 to TRBJ1-2; a possible D gene is TRBD1 (5 bases). The CDR3 spans 15 residues. V was trimmed by 6 bases and J by 7 bases, leaving 21 bases between them. The germline V gene encodes CDR1 MNHEY and CDR2 SVGAGI. This chain's CDR3 is CASRPQAPNTGGYTF. Written as DNA, the CDR3 is TGTGCCAGCAGACCACAAGCTCCCAACACAGGTGGCTACACCTTC.